The 2 T cell receptor beta chains listed next were all sequenced from one sample in a study of blood T cell repertoires in COVID-19. The repertoire was sequenced with immunoSEQ multiplex PCR; TCRdb's copy has only in-frame clones and lacks some. The data show more than 150,000 clones, under 85% seen once. The sample taken for sequencing was peripheral blood. Receptor source: a human donor in a cohort sampled during active COVID-19.

This rearrangement joins TRBV27 to TRBJ1-5; 8 nucleotides align to TRBD1. The CDR3 contains 16 residues. Germline lookup yields CDR1 MNHEY and CDR2 SMNVEV (reference sequence). The ends lost 8 bases at V and 4 bases at J; junction bases unmatched: 13. The DNA for the CDR3 is TGTGCCAGCCGGCCCAGGGGGCGGTTAGGGAATCAGCCCCAGCATTTT. This encodes CASRPRGRLGNQPQHF.

The genes are TRBV12-5 and TRBJ1-1; 10 bases agree with TRBD1. CDR1 LGHNT and CDR2 FRNRAP come from the germline V gene. Germline trimming cut 5 bases from V and 5 bases from J; bases unmatched to any gene: 8. The CDR3 consists of 15 residues. The CDR3 DNA reads TGTGCTAGTGGTCCGGGACAGGGGCCGTGGACTGAAGCTTTCTTT. Encoded protein: CASGPGQGPWTEAFF.